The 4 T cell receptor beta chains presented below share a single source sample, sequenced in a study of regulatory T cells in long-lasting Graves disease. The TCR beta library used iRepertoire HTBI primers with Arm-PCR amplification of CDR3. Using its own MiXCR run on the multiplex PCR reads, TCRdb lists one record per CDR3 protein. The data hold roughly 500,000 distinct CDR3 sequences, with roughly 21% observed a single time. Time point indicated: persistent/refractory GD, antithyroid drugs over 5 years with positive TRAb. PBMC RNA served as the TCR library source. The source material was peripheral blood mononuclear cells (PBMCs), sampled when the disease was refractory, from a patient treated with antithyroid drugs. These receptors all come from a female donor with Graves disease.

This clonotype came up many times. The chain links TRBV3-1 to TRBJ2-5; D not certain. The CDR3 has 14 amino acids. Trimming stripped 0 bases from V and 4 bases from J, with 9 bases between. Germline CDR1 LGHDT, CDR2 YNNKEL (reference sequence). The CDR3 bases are TGTGCCAGCAGCCAAGATATTCGAGTAGAGACCCAGTACTTC. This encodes CASSQDIRVETQYF.

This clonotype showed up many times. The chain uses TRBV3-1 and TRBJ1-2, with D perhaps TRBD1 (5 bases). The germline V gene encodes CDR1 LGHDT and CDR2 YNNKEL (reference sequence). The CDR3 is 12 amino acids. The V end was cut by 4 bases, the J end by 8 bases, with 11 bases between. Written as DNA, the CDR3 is TGTGCCAGCAGCCGCAGTGGGGGGGGCTACACCTTC. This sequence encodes CASSRSGGGYTF.

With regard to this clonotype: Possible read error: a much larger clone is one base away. In DNA form, the CDR3 reads TGTGCCAGCATGGTGGGAGGGCACTACGGGCAGTACTTC. Translating it yields CASMVGGHYGQYF. The rearrangement uses TRBV5-8 and TRBJ2-7; 7 bases agree with TRBD2. CDR1 is SGHTS, CDR2 YDEGEE, per germline. The CDR3 loop spans 13 amino acids.

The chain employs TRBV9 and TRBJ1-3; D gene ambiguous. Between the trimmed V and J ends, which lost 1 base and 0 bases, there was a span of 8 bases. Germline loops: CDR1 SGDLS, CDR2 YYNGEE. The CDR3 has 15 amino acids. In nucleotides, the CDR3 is TGTGCCAGCAGCGTATATGGGTCCTCTGGAAACACCATATATTTT. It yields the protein CASSVYGSSGNTIYF.